This T cell receptor beta chain is drawn from a study of blood T cell repertoires in COVID-19. Per the original methods: Nucleated cell number was recorded as an estimate derived from reference gene primer amplification. Assay: immunoSEQ multiplex PCR; the TCRdb copy retains only in-frame clones and omits some. V and J calls and clone size are copied from that table; D and trimming were computed from the DNA. The data show some 260,000 clones, about four fifths seen once. The CDR3 runs 16 residues. The V and J ends lost 0 bases and 5 bases respectively, with 13 bases between them. Germline CDR1 is MNHEY and CDR2 is SVGAGI.

The TCR originated in a man at least 80 years old with acute or convalescent COVID-19. The V gene is TRBV6-5, the J gene TRBJ2-2; possibly TRBD2 for D (5 bases). Specimen: peripheral blood. CDR3: CASSYSRAPGTGELFF. CDR3 nucleotides: TGTGCCAGCAGTTACTCGAGGGCCCCGGGGACCGGGGAGCTGTTTTTT.